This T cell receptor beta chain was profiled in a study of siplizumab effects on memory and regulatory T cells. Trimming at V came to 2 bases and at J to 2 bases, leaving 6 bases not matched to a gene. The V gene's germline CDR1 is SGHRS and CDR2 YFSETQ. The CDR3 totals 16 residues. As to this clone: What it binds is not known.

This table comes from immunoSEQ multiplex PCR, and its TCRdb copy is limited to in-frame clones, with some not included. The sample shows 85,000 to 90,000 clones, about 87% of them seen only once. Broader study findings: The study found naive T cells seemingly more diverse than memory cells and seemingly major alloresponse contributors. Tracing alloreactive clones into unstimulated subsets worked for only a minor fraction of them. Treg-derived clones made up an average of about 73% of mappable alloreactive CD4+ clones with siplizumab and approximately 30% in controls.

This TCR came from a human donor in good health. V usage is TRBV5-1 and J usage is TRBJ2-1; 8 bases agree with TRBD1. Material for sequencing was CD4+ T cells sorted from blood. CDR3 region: CASSLLGQDAYNEQFF. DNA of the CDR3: TGCGCCAGCAGCTTATTGGGACAGGACGCCTACAATGAGCAGTTCTTC.